This record covers a single TCR beta chain. The sample is drawn from a study of blood T cell repertoires in COVID-19. Study details: Sites across the United States, Italy and Spain contributed samples from acute and convalescent COVID-19. PBMCs, B-cell-depleted T cells, or T cells provided the cDNA or gDNA that made up the material.

Recovered Cohort 3 donors showed two negative PCRs, clearance, or symptom resolution. Germline V gene sequence: CDR1 SGHTA, CDR2 FQGTGA. The V end lost 2 bases, the J end lost 5 bases, and 12 bases lay between the germline ends. CDR3 length equals 14 residues. Per the authors' pipeline: Amplification from reference gene primers served as the basis for estimated nucleated cell counts. Clones were sequenced by immunoSEQ multiplex PCR, and TCRdb holds only the in-frame ones, with some missing. D and trimming come from the DNA, and the V and J calls and clone size come from that table. The sample includes about 220,000 clones, about 88% of them seen just once.

The sample was PBMCs or T cells enriched from blood (not recorded which). The rearrangement uses TRBV7-3 and TRBJ2-5, with TRBD1 as a possible D gene (6 bases). The receptor was isolated from a woman aged 25 to 45 who had recovered from COVID-19. CDR3 bases: TGTGCCAGCAGCTTAGGCAGGGGCTGGGAGACCCAGTACTTC. Translation gives CASSLGRGWETQYF.